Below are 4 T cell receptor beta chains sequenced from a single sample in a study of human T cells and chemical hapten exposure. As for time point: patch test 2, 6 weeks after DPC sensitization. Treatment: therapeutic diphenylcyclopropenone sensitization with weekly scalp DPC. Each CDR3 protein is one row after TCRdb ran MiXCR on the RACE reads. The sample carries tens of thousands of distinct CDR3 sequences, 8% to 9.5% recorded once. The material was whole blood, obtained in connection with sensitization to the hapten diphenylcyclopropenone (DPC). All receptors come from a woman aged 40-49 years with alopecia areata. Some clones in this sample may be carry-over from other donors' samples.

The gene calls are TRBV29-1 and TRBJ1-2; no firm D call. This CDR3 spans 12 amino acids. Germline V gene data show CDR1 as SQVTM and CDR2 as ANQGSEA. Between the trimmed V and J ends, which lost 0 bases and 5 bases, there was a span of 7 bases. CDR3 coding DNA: TGCAGCGTTGAAGACACACCTTATGGCTACACCTTC. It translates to CSVEDTPYGYTF. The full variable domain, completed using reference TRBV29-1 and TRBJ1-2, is SAVISQKPSRDICQRGTSLTIQCQVDSQVTMMFWYRQQPGQSLTLIATANQGSEATYESGFVIDKFPISRPNLTFSTLTVSNMSPEDSSIYLCSVEDTPYGYTFGSGTRLTVV.

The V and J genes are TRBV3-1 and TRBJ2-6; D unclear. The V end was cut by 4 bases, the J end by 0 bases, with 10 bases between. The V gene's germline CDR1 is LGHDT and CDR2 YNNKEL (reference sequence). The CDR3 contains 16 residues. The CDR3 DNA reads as TGTGCCAGCAGCCTCGCTGGCCTCTCTGGGGCCAACGTCCTGACTTTC. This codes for CASSLAGLSGANVLTF.

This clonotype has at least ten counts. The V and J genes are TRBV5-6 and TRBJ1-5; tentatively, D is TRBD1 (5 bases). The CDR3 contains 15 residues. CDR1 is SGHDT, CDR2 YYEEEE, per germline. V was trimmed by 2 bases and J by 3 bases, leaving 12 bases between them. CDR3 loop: CASSFRTSYNQPQHF. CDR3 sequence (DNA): TGTGCCAGCAGCTTCCGGACAAGTTACAATCAGCCCCAGCATTTT. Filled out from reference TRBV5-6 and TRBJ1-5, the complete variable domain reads DAGVTQSPTHLIKTRGQQVTLRCSPKSGHDTVSWYQQALGQGPQFIFQYYEEEERQRGNFPDRFSGHQFPNYSSELNVNALLLGDSALYLCASSFRTSYNQPQHFGDGTRLSIL.

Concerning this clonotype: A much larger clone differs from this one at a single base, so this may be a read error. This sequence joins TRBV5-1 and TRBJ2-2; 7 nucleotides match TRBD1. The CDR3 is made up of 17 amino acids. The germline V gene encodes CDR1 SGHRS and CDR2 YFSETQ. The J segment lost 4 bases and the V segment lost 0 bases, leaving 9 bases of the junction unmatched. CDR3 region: CASSLGQGQICTGELFF. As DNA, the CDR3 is TGCGCCAGCAGCTTGGGGCAGGGACAGATCTGCACCGGGGAGCTGTTTTTT.